What follows are 11 T cell receptor beta chains derived from one specimen sequenced in a study of T cell responses to AZD1222 COVID-19 vaccine. Profiled with immunoSEQ multiplex PCR; TCRdb holds only in-frame clones, not every one. This table has around 170,000 clones, nearly 95% appearing once. Here the sequenced sample was peripheral blood, taken 28 days after the second AZD1222 dose. These receptors were taken from an adult who received the AZD1222 COVID-19 vaccine.

V is TRBV10-1 and J is TRBJ1-5, with 8 bases matching TRBD1. V was pared by 6 bases and J by 7 bases, with 5 bases of the junction left unmatched. This CDR3 is 13 amino acids long. Germline V CDR1 and CDR2: WNHNN, SYGVQD (reference sequence). CDR3 bases: TGCGCCAGCAGATGGACAGGGCACCAGCCCCAGCATTTT. Translated: CASRWTGHQPQHF.

In DNA form, the CDR3 reads TGTGCCAGCAGCCCGGGGACCGGCAGGGCCAAAAACATTCAGTACTTC. Translated, it gives CASSPGTGRAKNIQYF. The gene calls are TRBV3-1 (or the pseudogene TRBV3-2) and TRBJ2-4; the D gene could be TRBD1 or TRBD2 (5 bases each). V dropped 4 bases and J dropped 1 base, with 14 bases sitting between them. The CDR3 extends over 16 amino acids. Germline CDR1 reads LGHDT; CDR2 reads YNNKEL (reference sequence).

The chain links TRBV6-5 to TRBJ2-1, with TRBD2 matching over 15 bases. The germline V gene encodes CDR1 MNHEY and CDR2 SVGAGI. V was clipped by 6 bases and J by 9 bases; unmatched bases: 3. The CDR3 totals 14 residues. This CDR3 is CASRGLAGGVEQFF. In nucleotides, the CDR3 is TGTGCCAGCAGGGGACTAGCGGGGGGCGTTGAGCAGTTCTTC.

This rearrangement joins TRBV10-3 to TRBJ2-5; D gene unclear. V gave up 9 bases and J gave up 5 bases, with 10 bases separating them. Germline V lookup: CDR1 ENHRY, CDR2 SYGVKD. This CDR3 contains 11 residues. As DNA, the CDR3 is TGTGCCATAGCGTTGGGGGAGACCCAGTACTTC. Its protein is CAIALGETQYF.

The chain has TRBV5-5 and TRBJ1-5; the D is unclear. CDR3 size: 14 residues. Germline V gene lookup returns CDR1 SGHKS and CDR2 YYEKEE (reference sequence). V was pared by 0 bases and J by 5 bases, with 9 bases between. CDR3 DNA sequence: TGTGCCAGCAGCTTGGGTGGTGGGGATCAGCCCCAGCATTTT. Residues: CASSLGGGDQPQHF.

The chain joins TRBV7-2 to TRBJ2-5; D is perhaps TRBD1 (6 bases). In germline, CDR1 is SGHTA, CDR2 FQGNSA. With 8 bases removed from V and 2 bases from J, the gap between germline ends came to 9 bases. The CDR3 is 12 residues long. The CDR3 sequence: CASFGTQETQYF. CDR3 DNA sequence: TGTGCCAGCTTTGGGACACAAGAGACCCAGTACTTC.

The genes are TRBV4-3 and TRBJ1-3; TRBD1 matches at 7 bases. The CDR3 is 15 amino acids. Trimming cost V 0 bases and J 1 base; bases outside gene matches: 0. CDR1 and CDR2 from the germline V gene are LGHNA and YSLEER. The CDR3 here is CASSQETGSGNTIYF. The CDR3 DNA sequence: TGCGCCAGCAGCCAAGAGACAGGGTCTGGAAACACCATATATTTT.

V and J are TRBV7-2 and TRBJ1-2; D is uncertain. The CDR3 is 12 amino acids. Trimming shortened V by 1 base and J by 8 bases, and 8 bases separated the two germline ends. In germline, CDR1 is SGHTA, CDR2 FQGNSA. CDR3 coding DNA: TGTGCCAGCAGCTTAGTGCTCTGGGGCTACACCTTC. It specifies CASSLVLWGYTF.

The J gene is TRBJ1-5, the V gene TRBV19; D is possibly TRBD1 (5 bases). Germline CDR1 reads LNHDA; CDR2 reads SQIVND (reference sequence). V shed 5 bases and J shed 1 base, with 12 bases lying between them. CDR3 length equals 15 residues. CDR3 DNA: TGTGCCAGTAGTCTCAGGGTTGGGAGCAATCAGCCCCAGCATTTT. Its protein is CASSLRVGSNQPQHF.

This sequence joins TRBV29-1 and TRBJ2-7; 10 bases map to TRBD2. The CDR3 has 16 residues. The junction had 15 bases not matched to a gene; V was cut back by 7 bases and J by 3 bases. Germline CDR1 reads SQVTM; CDR2 reads ANQGSEA. CDR3 residues: CSAEGASGSGSYEQYF. CDR3 nucleotide sequence: TGCAGCGCCGAGGGGGCTAGCGGGAGCGGAAGCTACGAGCAGTACTTC.

The gene calls are TRBV5-1 and TRBJ2-3; 11 bases fit TRBD1. The CDR3 length is 16 residues. Germline V CDR1 and CDR2: SGHRS, YFSETQ. J was trimmed by 6 bases and V by 4 bases; bases with no gene match: 10. DNA for the CDR3: TGCGCCAGCAGCGCCGGGCGGGACAGGGGGTATGATACGCAGTATTTT. It is translated as CASSAGRDRGYDTQYF.